This T cell receptor beta chain stems from a study of immune evolution from preneoplasia to lung adenocarcinoma. Generated by immunoSEQ multiplex PCR, the TCRdb table keeps only in-frame clones and is missing some. The sample records about 7,800 clones, 55% to 80% being singletons. This CDR3 has 12 residues. Germline V gene sequence: CDR1 SGHRS, CDR2 YFSETQ. The V end lost 6 bases, the J end lost 2 bases, and 8 bases lay between the germline ends. This chain connects TRBV5-1 to TRBJ1-1; D gene unclear. The sequenced sample consisted of FFPE lung adenocarcinoma in situ tissue. This TCR was recovered from a donor older than 65 with lung adenocarcinoma. Some clones in this sample may be carry-over from other donors' samples. CDR3 protein: CASKEGNTEAFF. The CDR3 coding sequence is TGCGCCAGCAAGGAGGGAAACACTGAAGCTTTCTTT.